A selection of T cell receptor beta chains follows, all from one sample in a study of post-analysis software for immune sequencing data. TCRdb fed the PCR reads into MiXCR, producing one record per CDR3 protein. The sample includes under 900,000 distinct CDR3 sequences, approximately 53% of them seen just once. Source material: blood. These receptors all stem from a girl aged 10-17 years with multiple sclerosis. CDR3s include the opening cysteine and the closing phenylalanine or tryptophan. The D gene is left open where the match is weak. Size is omitted from some rows. Given values are once, few, many or a class for expanded clones.

>NA|NA|TRBV12-3/TRBV12-4|TRBJ2-4
TGTGCCAGCAGAGGGCTAGCGTATCGGGATATGGACAAAAACATTCAGTACTTC
CASRGLAYRDMDKNIQYF
>NA|TRBD2|TRBV27|TRBJ2-7
TGTGCCAGCAGTCCGGTGGCTAGCGGCTTACCCTACGAGCAGTACTTC
CASSPVASGLPYEQYF
>NA|NA|TRBV9|TRBJ2-3
TGTGCCAGCAGCGCCCTTAGCACAGATACGCAGTATTTT
CASSALSTDTQYF
>NA|TRBD1|TRBV10-3|TRBJ2-7
TGTGCCATCAGTGAAGACTTAACAGGGGAAAGGTCCTACGAGCAGTACTTC
CAISEDLTGERSYEQYF
>many|NA|TRBV14|TRBJ1-1
TGTGCCAGCAGCCTCCCATTTGGCAGGGGAGAACACACTGAAGCTTTCTTT
CASSLPFGRGEHTEAFF
>NA|TRBD1|TRBV5-5|TRBJ1-6
TGTGCCAGCAGCTCGGACAGGGTTACTTCACCCCTCCACTTT
CASSSDRVTSPLHF
>NA|NA|TRBV6-5|TRBJ1-1
TGTGCCAGCAGTTACGACTACGGTGGAACTGAAGCTTTCTTT
CASSYDYGGTEAFF
>NA|NA|TRBV29-1|TRBJ2-1
TGCAGCGGAGAGGGGGGAGCTGTCTACAATGAGCAGTTCTTC
CSGEGGAVYNEQFF
>few|NA|TRBV5-1|TRBJ2-3
TGCGCCAGCAGCGGGACCATCCCAGCGGGTACGCAGTATTTT
CASSGTIPAGTQYF
>NA|TRBD2|TRBV5-4|TRBJ2-3
TGTGCCAGCAGACTAGCGGGGGATAGAGATACGCAGTATTTT
CASRLAGDRDTQYF
>NA|TRBD1|TRBV3-1|TRBJ1-5
TGTGCCAGCAGCTGGGGACAGGGAGTGGGGCAGCCCCAGCATTTT
CASSWGQGVGQPQHF
>once|NA|TRBV29-1|TRBJ1-1
TGCAGCGCGGGCAGGGCCGAGGCTGAAGCTTTCTTT
CSAGRAEAEAFF
>NA|TRBD2|TRBV12-5|TRBJ2-3
TGTGCTAGTGGTTTGGGGACTAGCGACGGAGATACGCAGTATTTT
CASGLGTSDGDTQYF
>few|TRBD2|TRBV7-6|TRBJ2-3
TGTGCCAGCAGCTTAGGACTAGCGGGAGGTGTAGATACGCAGTATTTT
CASSLGLAGGVDTQYF
>few|NA|TRBV27|TRBJ2-1
TGTGCCAGCGGATACAATGAGCAGTTCTTC
CASGYNEQFF
>NA|NA|TRBV10-3|TRBJ1-2
TGTGCCATCAGTGCCTACCGGGATCTGCTATCTGAGAACTATGGCTACACCTTC
CAISAYRDLLSENYGYTF
>NA|TRBD2|TRBV15|TRBJ2-5
TGTGCCACCAGCAGAGATTTGGGTAGCGGGGGCTACCAAGAGACCCAGTACTTC
CATSRDLGSGGYQETQYF
>NA|NA|TRBV12-3/TRBV12-4|TRBJ2-7
TGTGCCAGCAGTTTTTCCCTTGGGGCAGGGGAGCTCTACGAGCAGTACTTC
CASSFSLGAGELYEQYF
>NA|NA|TRBV29-1|TRBJ2-7
TGCAGCGTTGCCTTGAGCGGGCAGCCCCACTACGAGCAGTACTTC
CSVALSGQPHYEQYF
>few|NA|TRBV5-1|TRBJ1-6
TGCGCCAGCAGCTTAGTTCCGCCGACCACCAGTAATTCACCCCTCCACTTT
CASSLVPPTTSNSPLHF
>NA|NA|TRBV5-1|TRBJ2-4
TGCGCCAGCAGCTTGGAGGGGTTCCTAGCCAAAAACATTCAGTACTTC
CASSLEGFLAKNIQYF
>few|NA|TRBV7-3|TRBJ2-5
TGTGCCAGCAGCTTAAATCCAGGTCTGGGAGGGACCCAGTACTTC
CASSLNPGLGGTQYF
>NA|NA|TRBV6-4|TRBJ2-2
TGTGCCTGCAGTGACTCGATGGACACCGGGGAGCTGTTTTTT
CACSDSMDTGELFF
>NA|NA|TRBV6-2/TRBV6-3|TRBJ2-7
TGTGCCAGCACGGGTAGTGATTACGAGCAGTACTTC
CASTGSDYEQYF
>NA|TRBD1|TRBV29-1|TRBJ1-1
TGCAGCGTAACAGGGGGTTGGAACACTGAAGCTTTCTTT
CSVTGGWNTEAFF
>few|TRBD1|TRBV5-1|TRBJ2-5
TGCGCCAGCAGCTTGGAGGCAGGGGGACGTCAGACCCAGTACTTC
CASSLEAGGRQTQYF
>NA|NA|TRBV29-1|TRBJ2-5
TGCAGTATACGACGCGGTCAAGAGACCCAGTACTTC
CSIRRGQETQYF
>NA|TRBD1|TRBV3-1|TRBJ1-6
TGTGCCAGCAGCCCCGGAAGGACAGGGGATGGTTCACCCCTCCACTTT
CASSPGRTGDGSPLHF
>NA|NA|TRBV15|TRBJ2-3
TGTGCCACCAGCAGGACCAGGGGAGGGTTAGTTGAAGATACGCAGTATTTT
CATSRTRGGLVEDTQYF
>once|NA|TRBV29-1|TRBJ1-5
TGCAGCGTTTCGGGTCTTGGTGGGGGGGATTCGCCCCAGCATTTT
CSVSGLGGGDSPQHF
>NA|NA|TRBV10-3|TRBJ2-7
TGTGCCATCAGGCCAGTCCTCGTTTCCTACGAGCAGTACTTC
CAIRPVLVSYEQYF
>once|TRBD1|TRBV11-2|TRBJ2-5
TGTGCCAGCAGCTTAGATCGGTGGGACAGGGCCAATGAGCAGTACTTC
CASSLDRWDRANEQYF
>NA|TRBD2|TRBV20-1|TRBJ2-7
TGCAGTGCTAGCAAGCGGGGGCCAAGCTCCTACGAGCAGTACTTC
CSASKRGPSSYEQYF
>NA|NA|TRBV15|TRBJ1-1
TGTGCCACCAGCACAGGGGTATCTGAAGCTTTCTTT
CATSTGVSEAFF
>NA|TRBD1|TRBV6-1|TRBJ2-3
TGTGCCAGCAGTCCCTTCCTACAGGGGGCTGAGACAGATACGCAGTATTTT
CASSPFLQGAETDTQYF
>NA|TRBD1|TRBV9|TRBJ1-2
TGTGCCAGCAGCGTAGGAGGGGGCGCCGGCTACACCTTC
CASSVGGGAGYTF
>few|NA|TRBV20-1|TRBJ2-7
TGCAGTGCTAGACGACCCAGCAACGAGCAGTACTTC
CSARRPSNEQYF